The rows below give T cell receptor beta chains drawn from one sample of a study of T cells after posttransplantation cyclophosphamide. Produced via immunoSEQ multiplex PCR; TCRdb's table is partial and in-frame only. The sample offers more than 9,500 clones and no singletons, the top ten holding roughly 7.2%. Sequencing input: PBMCs. Source of these receptors: a woman between 40 and 55 years old in good health, CMV-negative, and a related stem cell transplant donor. CDR3s include the opening cysteine and the closing phenylalanine or tryptophan. The D gene is left open where the match is weak. Size is omitted from some rows. Given values are once, few, many or a class for expanded clones.

CDR3 DNA: TGTGCCTGGAGGCCCGGAGTGTACGTAGGCAGGGAAAGGTTTAATGAGCAGTTCTTC
CDR3 protein: CAWRPGVYVGRERFNEQFF
D gene: .
clone size: many
V gene: TRBV30
J gene: TRBJ2-1

CDR3 DNA: TGTGCCTTGGTTAACCGGGACAGAACCTACGAGCAGTACTTC
CDR3 protein: CALVNRDRTYEQYF
D gene: TRBD1
clone size: many
V gene: TRBV30
J gene: TRBJ2-7

CDR3 DNA: TGTGCCAGCAGGCTAGAGTTGAACACTGAAGCTTTCTTT
CDR3 protein: CASRLELNTEAFF
D gene: .
clone size: many
V gene: TRBV6-5
J gene: TRBJ1-1

CDR3 DNA: TGTGCCAGCAGTTACTCGACAGGGGGCACCTTC
CDR3 protein: CASSYSTGGTF
D gene: TRBD1
clone size: many
V gene: TRBV6-6
J gene: TRBJ1-2

CDR3 DNA: TGCGCCAGCAGCCCAATAGCGGGGGCCTACGAGCAGTACTTC
CDR3 protein: CASSPIAGAYEQYF
D gene: TRBD2
clone size: many
V gene: TRBV5-1
J gene: TRBJ2-7

CDR3 DNA: TGTGCCAGCAGTGACTCAGGGGGCGCTTCACCCCTCCACTTT
CDR3 protein: CASSDSGGASPLHF
D gene: TRBD1
clone size: many
V gene: TRBV6-4
J gene: TRBJ1-6

CDR3 DNA: TGTGCCAGCAGTCTTCGACTATCTCAAGAGACCCAGTACTTC
CDR3 protein: CASSLRLSQETQYF
D gene: .
clone size: few
V gene: TRBV12-3/TRBV12-4
J gene: TRBJ2-5

CDR3 DNA: TGTGCCAGCCAGGACACCCTAGGGGATGGCTACACCTTC
CDR3 protein: CASQDTLGDGYTF
D gene: .
clone size: many
V gene: TRBV2
J gene: TRBJ1-2

CDR3 DNA: TGTGCCAGTAGTCCGACAGGGGGCTACACTGAAGCTTTCTTT
CDR3 protein: CASSPTGGYTEAFF
D gene: TRBD1
clone size: many
V gene: TRBV19
J gene: TRBJ1-1

CDR3 DNA: TGTGCCAGCAGCCCTCCCGGGGTTCTAGCCGTGACCCAAGAGACCCAGTACTTC
CDR3 protein: CASSPPGVLAVTQETQYF
D gene: .
clone size: few
V gene: TRBV7-8
J gene: TRBJ2-5

CDR3 DNA: TGTGCCAGCAGCTCCCAGGGGGGCCTGAGCTCCTACAATGAGCAGTTCTTC
CDR3 protein: CASSSQGGLSSYNEQFF
D gene: .
clone size: many
V gene: TRBV7-2
J gene: TRBJ2-1

CDR3 DNA: TGTGCCAGCAGCTTGGAGGGGCAAGCTAATGAAAAACTGTTTTTT
CDR3 protein: CASSLEGQANEKLFF
D gene: .
clone size: many
V gene: TRBV5-4
J gene: TRBJ1-4

CDR3 DNA: TGTGCCAGCATAAGGGACAGGGGAGCTGAAAAACTGTTTTTT
CDR3 protein: CASIRDRGAEKLFF
D gene: TRBD1
clone size: many
V gene: TRBV6-1
J gene: TRBJ1-4

CDR3 DNA: TGTGCCAGCAGCGTGGGGGGGGGTGAGGAAGCTTTCTTT
CDR3 protein: CASSVGGGEEAFF
D gene: .
clone size: many
V gene: TRBV28
J gene: TRBJ1-1

CDR3 DNA: TGCGCCAGCAGCCGGAAGTATGGGACAGGGGGGTCGAATGAGCAGTTCTTC
CDR3 protein: CASSRKYGTGGSNEQFF
D gene: TRBD1
clone size: many
V gene: TRBV4-3
J gene: TRBJ2-1

CDR3 DNA: TGTGCCAGCAGTGCTAAGACCCGGGACAGGGGTCACAATGAGCAGTTCTTC
CDR3 protein: CASSAKTRDRGHNEQFF
D gene: TRBD1
clone size: medium-sized
V gene: TRBV6-2/TRBV6-3
J gene: TRBJ2-1

CDR3 DNA: TGTGCCAGCAGCGAGGAGGGGAGAGCCAACGTCCTGACTTTC
CDR3 protein: CASSEEGRANVLTF
D gene: .
clone size: many
V gene: TRBV2
J gene: TRBJ2-6

CDR3 DNA: TGTGCCAGCAGCACCGCCCGGGAGACCCAGTACTTC
CDR3 protein: CASSTARETQYF
D gene: .
clone size: .
V gene: TRBV5-6
J gene: TRBJ2-5

CDR3 DNA: TGTGCCTCAGGGGACCAGGAGGGAGAGACCCAGTACTTC
CDR3 protein: CASGDQEGETQYF
D gene: .
clone size: many
V gene: TRBV19
J gene: TRBJ2-5

CDR3 DNA: TGTGCCAGCAGCCGAGGGACAGGGAACACTGAAGCTTTCTTT
CDR3 protein: CASSRGTGNTEAFF
D gene: TRBD1
clone size: many
V gene: TRBV11-2
J gene: TRBJ1-1

CDR3 DNA: TGTGCCAGCAGCGGACAGACTAGATTGAAAGCAGATACGCAGTATTTT
CDR3 protein: CASSGQTRLKADTQYF
D gene: .
clone size: few
V gene: TRBV9
J gene: TRBJ2-3

CDR3 DNA: TGTGCCAGCAGCCCTCGGACAGTTCGGAACACTGAAGCTTTCTTT
CDR3 protein: CASSPRTVRNTEAFF
D gene: .
clone size: many
V gene: TRBV7-2
J gene: TRBJ1-1

CDR3 DNA: TGTGCCAGCAGTGGGGGGTGGGACGAGCAGTACTTC
CDR3 protein: CASSGGWDEQYF
D gene: .
clone size: many
V gene: TRBV28
J gene: TRBJ2-7

CDR3 DNA: TGCGCCGGGGTTGAGAATTCACCCCTCCACTTT
CDR3 protein: CAGVENSPLHF
D gene: .
clone size: .
V gene: TRBV20-1
J gene: TRBJ1-6

CDR3 DNA: TGTGCCAGCAGCTTGAGCGGGAGTGTCGGTGAGCAGTTCTTC
CDR3 protein: CASSLSGSVGEQFF
D gene: TRBD2
clone size: many
V gene: TRBV7-9
J gene: TRBJ2-1

CDR3 DNA: TGTGCCAGCAGTTCTGGACTAGCGGGAAGATCAGATACGCAGTATTTT
CDR3 protein: CASSSGLAGRSDTQYF
D gene: TRBD2
clone size: many
V gene: TRBV6-2/TRBV6-3
J gene: TRBJ2-3

CDR3 DNA: TGTGCCAGCAGTTTCCCCCCGGCTTCAGGGTCGAGCTCCTATAATTCACCCCTCCACTTT
CDR3 protein: CASSFPPASGSSSYNSPLHF
D gene: .
clone size: .
V gene: TRBV28
J gene: TRBJ1-6

CDR3 DNA: TGTGCCACCAGCAGGGGACAGGGGGCGGCCAAAAACATTCAGTACTTC
CDR3 protein: CATSRGQGAAKNIQYF
D gene: TRBD1
clone size: many
V gene: TRBV15
J gene: TRBJ2-4

CDR3 DNA: TGTGCCAGCGGGAGGGGACAGGCCAATGAAAAACTGTTTTTT
CDR3 protein: CASGRGQANEKLFF
D gene: TRBD1
clone size: many
V gene: TRBV2
J gene: TRBJ1-4

CDR3 DNA: TGTGCCGGAAGAGTGGGGCTTACTGATACGCAGTATTTT
CDR3 protein: CAGRVGLTDTQYF
D gene: .
clone size: medium-sized
V gene: TRBV5-4
J gene: TRBJ2-3

CDR3 DNA: TGTGCTAGTGGTTTGATCCTAGACAGGCTACTCACCGGGGAGCTGTTTTTT
CDR3 protein: CASGLILDRLLTGELFF
D gene: .
clone size: many
V gene: TRBV12-5
J gene: TRBJ2-2

CDR3 DNA: TGTGCCAGCACGGTCGGTAGTTACGAGCAGTACTTC
CDR3 protein: CASTVGSYEQYF
D gene: .
clone size: many
V gene: TRBV5-6
J gene: TRBJ2-7

CDR3 DNA: TGTGCCAGCAGCTTGCGCTCTGGGGCCAACGTCCTGACTTTC
CDR3 protein: CASSLRSGANVLTF
D gene: .
clone size: .
V gene: TRBV7-8
J gene: TRBJ2-6

CDR3 DNA: TGTGCCACCAGCAGAGAGGTTTACAGGGCCTGGGGACAGCCCCAGCATTTT
CDR3 protein: CATSREVYRAWGQPQHF
D gene: .
clone size: many
V gene: TRBV15
J gene: TRBJ1-5

CDR3 DNA: TGCGCCAGCAGAAGGGGTGAGACCCAGTACTTC
CDR3 protein: CASRRGETQYF
D gene: .
clone size: many
V gene: TRBV5-1
J gene: TRBJ2-5

CDR3 DNA: TGTGCCAGCAGTCTCGGACTAGCGGGAGATGAGCAGTTCTTC
CDR3 protein: CASSLGLAGDEQFF
D gene: TRBD2
clone size: many
V gene: TRBV27
J gene: TRBJ2-1

CDR3 DNA: TGTGCCAGCAGTCCCGTCCTTCTGGATACGCAGTATTTT
CDR3 protein: CASSPVLLDTQYF
D gene: .
clone size: many
V gene: TRBV27
J gene: TRBJ2-3

CDR3 DNA: TGTGCCAGCAGCTTAGGGACAGCTAATGAAAAACTGTTTTTT
CDR3 protein: CASSLGTANEKLFF
D gene: .
clone size: many
V gene: TRBV7-9
J gene: TRBJ1-4

CDR3 DNA: TGTGCCAGCAGTTACGCCGGTACGAAGAGCAATCAGCCCCAGCATTTT
CDR3 protein: CASSYAGTKSNQPQHF
D gene: .
clone size: many
V gene: TRBV6-6
J gene: TRBJ1-5

CDR3 DNA: TGTGCCAGCACTGGACAGGGGCGGACCTATAATTCACCCCTCCACTTT
CDR3 protein: CASTGQGRTYNSPLHF
D gene: TRBD1
clone size: many
V gene: TRBV2
J gene: TRBJ1-6